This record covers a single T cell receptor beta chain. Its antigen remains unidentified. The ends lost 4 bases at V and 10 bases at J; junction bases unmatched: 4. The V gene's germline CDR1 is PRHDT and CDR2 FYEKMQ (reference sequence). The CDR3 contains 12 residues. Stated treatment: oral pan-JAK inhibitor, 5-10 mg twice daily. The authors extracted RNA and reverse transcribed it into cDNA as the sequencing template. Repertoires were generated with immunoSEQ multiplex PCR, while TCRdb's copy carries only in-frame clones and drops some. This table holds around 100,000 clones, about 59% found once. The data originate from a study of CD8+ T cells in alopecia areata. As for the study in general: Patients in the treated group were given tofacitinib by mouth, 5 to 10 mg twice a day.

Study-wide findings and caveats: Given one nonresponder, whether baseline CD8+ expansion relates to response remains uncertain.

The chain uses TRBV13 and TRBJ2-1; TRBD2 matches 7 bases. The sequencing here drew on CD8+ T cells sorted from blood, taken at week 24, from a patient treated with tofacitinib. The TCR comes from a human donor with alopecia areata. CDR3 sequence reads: CASSSAGGEQFF. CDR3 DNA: TGTGCCAGCAGCTCGGCCGGGGGGGAGCAGTTCTTC.